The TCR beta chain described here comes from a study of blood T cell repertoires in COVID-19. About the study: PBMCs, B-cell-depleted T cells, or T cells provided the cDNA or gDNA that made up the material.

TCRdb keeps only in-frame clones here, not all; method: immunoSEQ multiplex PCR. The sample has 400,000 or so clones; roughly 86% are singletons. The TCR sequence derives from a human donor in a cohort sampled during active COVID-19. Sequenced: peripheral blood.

The CDR3 spells CASSHSGREETQYF. CDR3 coding DNA: TGTGCCAGCAGCCATAGCGGGAGGGAAGAGACCCAGTACTTC. The chain uses TRBV3-1 (or the pseudogene TRBV3-2) and TRBJ2-5; 11 bases line up with TRBD2. This CDR3 region has 14 residues. Germline trimming cut 3 bases from V and 3 bases from J; bases unmatched to any gene: 0. Germline V gives CDR1 LGHDT, CDR2 YNNKEL (reference sequence).